These 18 T cell receptor beta chains came from one sample sequenced in a study of blood T cell repertoires in COVID-19. Measured with immunoSEQ multiplex PCR; TCRdb has only the in-frame clones, and not every one. Altogether under 75,000 clones are present, more than 60% being singletons, with the ten largest covering 5.5%. Material for sequencing was peripheral blood. The receptors originated from a woman in her 70s with acute or convalescent COVID-19.

The rearrangement joins TRBV19 to TRBJ2-2; TRBD2 might be the D (6 bases). The CDR3 is made up of 16 amino acids. The V gene lost 6 bases and the J gene lost 0 bases, with 14 bases spanning the gap. Germline assignment: CDR1 LNHDA and CDR2 SQIVND (reference sequence). CDR3 sequence: CASSLGGLSNTGELFF. The CDR3 region has the DNA TGTGCCAGTAGCCTTGGAGGGTTGTCGAACACCGGGGAGCTGTTTTTT.

The chain uses TRBV6-2 or TRBV6-3 and TRBJ1-5; D unclear. Deletions cut 4 bases from V and 2 bases from J, with 15 bases between. The length of the CDR3 is 16 residues. CDR1 and CDR2 from the germline V gene are MNHEY and SVGEGT. The CDR3 DNA is TGTGCCAGCAGTTCCGTCCGGGGAGCGGGCAATCAGCCCCAGCATTTT. This sequence encodes CASSSVRGAGNQPQHF.

The chain couples TRBV4-1 to TRBJ2-5, with TRBD2 identical over 8 bases. The CDR3 has 16 residues. Germline V CDR1 and CDR2: MGHRA, YSYEKL. V dropped 2 bases and J dropped 0; count of bases not matched to a gene: 5. Here the CDR3 DNA reads TGCGCCAGCAGCCAACTCGGGGGGGGTCACCAAGAGACCCAGTACTTC. Translation gives CASSQLGGGHQETQYF.

The chain carries TRBV10-3 and TRBJ2-3; D call uncertain. V lost 10 bases to trimming and J lost 2 bases, with 13 bases between them. Per germline, CDR1 ENHRY and CDR2 SYGVKD. The CDR3 contains 13 residues. The chain's CDR3 is CATSVAPTDTQYF. In DNA, the CDR3 is TGTGCCACCAGCGTGGCTCCCACAGATACGCAGTATTTT.

V is TRBV27 and J is TRBJ2-2; no firm D call. V dropped 5 bases and J dropped 8 bases, with 15 bases sitting between them. Per germline, CDR1 MNHEY and CDR2 SMNVEV (reference sequence). The CDR3 totals 14 residues. CDR3 nucleotides: TGTGCCAGCAGTCCGCCCTGGGCGAGAGGGGAGCTGTTTTTT. It yields the protein CASSPPWARGELFF.

This chain links TRBV5-4 with TRBJ1-3; 7 bases align to TRBD1. Germline V gene sequence: CDR1 SGHNT, CDR2 YYREEE (reference sequence). Trimming at V came to 1 base and at J to 2 bases, leaving 0 bases not matched to a gene. There are 14 residues in the CDR3. The CDR3 here is CASSLTGAGNTIYF. CDR3 DNA sequence: TGTGCCAGCAGCTTGACAGGGGCTGGAAACACCATATATTTT. The variable domain in full, completed from reference TRBV5-4 and TRBJ1-3, reads ETGVTQSPTHLIKTRGQQVTLRCSSQSGHNTVSWYQQALGQGPQFIFQYYREEENGRGNFPPRFSGLQFPNYSSELNVNALELDDSALYLCASSLTGAGNTIYFGEGSWLTVV.

This chain links TRBV5-8 with TRBJ1-2; D gene uncertain. Germline CDR1 SGHTS, CDR2 YDEGEE. Between the trimmed V and J ends, which lost 4 bases and 3 bases, there was a span of 7 bases. The CDR3 has 12 amino acids. Here the CDR3 reads CASSRRDYGYTF. CDR3 DNA sequence: TGTGCCAGCAGCCGGAGGGACTATGGCTACACCTTC.

This chain joins TRBV6-1 and TRBJ1-6; D may be TRBD1 (6 bases). Trimming removed 2 bases from V and 6 bases from J, with 11 bases in between. The CDR3 consists of 15 residues. Germline V gene data show CDR1 as MNHNS and CDR2 as SASEGT. The CDR3 coding sequence is TGTGCCAGCAGTGAACTCCAACAGGGTAATTCACCCCTCCACTTT. Protein product: CASSELQQGNSPLHF.

The gene calls are TRBV29-1 and TRBJ2-7; TRBD1 matches 9 bases. With V trimmed by 7 bases and J by 4 bases, 11 bases remained unmatched. The CDR3 has 14 residues. Germline CDR1 reads SQVTM; CDR2 reads ANQGSEA. CDR3 DNA: TGCAGCGCCGAGGGTGGGACAGGGTCGTACGAGCAGTACTTC. It yields the protein CSAEGGTGSYEQYF.

The V and J genes are TRBV27 and TRBJ1-2; no clear D gene. Germline CDR1 and CDR2: MNHEY and SMNVEV (reference sequence). This CDR3 is 15 amino acids long. V dropped 6 bases and J dropped 4 bases, with 18 bases sitting between them. In nucleotides, the CDR3 is TGTGCCAGCAGGCGTATCGGGGTGGAAAGCTATGGCTACACCTTC. It yields the protein CASRRIGVESYGYTF.

The table lists this clone with a few counts. The V call is TRBV19, the J call TRBJ1-5, with 8 bases that match TRBD1. Germline V gene sequence: CDR1 LNHDA, CDR2 SQIVND (reference sequence). V lost 8 bases to trimming and J lost 4 bases; unmatched junction nucleotides: 4. The CDR3 is 13 amino acids. The CDR3 coding sequence is TGTGCCAGTCAACAGGGGGGGAATCAGCCCCAGCATTTT. Its protein is CASQQGGNQPQHF.

This sequence joins TRBV5-1 and TRBJ2-7; D uncertain. Trimming took off 1 base at V and 4 bases at J, with 12 bases between the two ends. Germline values: CDR1 SGHRS, CDR2 YFSETQ. There are 14 residues in the CDR3. This CDR3 is CASSLNTNIYEQYF. Written as DNA, the CDR3 is TGCGCCAGCAGCTTGAACACGAACATATACGAGCAGTACTTC.

The chain is built from TRBV7-9 and TRBJ1-1; TRBD1 is a possible D gene (5 bases). Trimming took off 2 bases at V and 3 bases at J, with 7 bases between the two ends. Germline CDR1 and CDR2: SEHNR and FQNEAQ (reference sequence). The CDR3 extends over 13 amino acids. For the CDR3, the DNA is TGTGCCAGCAGCTTAACGGGGGACACTGAAGCTTTCTTT. Translated, it gives CASSLTGDTEAFF.

The chain carries TRBV9 and TRBJ2-7, with D unclear. This CDR3 region has 12 residues. Germline lookup yields CDR1 SGDLS and CDR2 YYNGEE. With 3 bases removed from V and 6 bases from J, the gap between germline ends came to 10 bases. The CDR3 spells CASSDGVSEQYF. The CDR3 nucleotides read TGTGCCAGCAGCGATGGAGTTTCCGAGCAGTACTTC. Together with reference TRBV9 and TRBJ2-7, the CDR3 gives the full variable domain: DSGVTQTPKHLITATGQRVTLRCSPRSGDLSVYWYQQSLDQGLQFLIQYYNGEERAKGNILERFSAQQFPDLHSELNLSSLELGDSALYFCASSDGVSEQYFGPGTRLTVT.

V usage is TRBV6-5 and J usage is TRBJ2-7; 9 bases agree with TRBD2. This CDR3 is 15 amino acids long. Germline loops: CDR1 MNHEY, CDR2 SVGAGI. V shed 6 bases and J 3 bases; nucleotides not matched to a gene: 9. The CDR3, as DNA: TGTGCCAGCAGCCTCTCCGGGACTAGCAGCTACGAGCAGTACTTC. Its translation is CASSLSGTSSYEQYF.

This chain connects TRBV9 to TRBJ2-1; tentatively, D is TRBD1 (5 bases). Trimming took off 0 bases at V and 4 bases at J, with 11 bases between the two ends. CDR3 length: 15 residues. Germline assignment: CDR1 SGDLS and CDR2 YYNGEE. DNA for the CDR3: TGTGCCAGCAGCGTAGAGGGGCTAATATACAATGAGCAGTTCTTC. Protein sequence: CASSVEGLIYNEQFF. The full variable domain, completed using reference TRBV9 and TRBJ2-1, is DSGVTQTPKHLITATGQRVTLRCSPRSGDLSVYWYQQSLDQGLQFLIQYYNGEERAKGNILERFSAQQFPDLHSELNLSSLELGDSALYFCASSVEGLIYNEQFFGPGTRLTVL.

The chain has TRBV19 and TRBJ2-5, with D perhaps matching TRBD2 (6 bases). Germline assignment: CDR1 LNHDA and CDR2 SQIVND (reference sequence). V gave up 3 bases and J gave up 4 bases, with 12 bases separating them. This CDR3 spans 14 amino acids. The CDR3 here is CASSMRVRGETQYF. In DNA, the CDR3 is TGTGCCAGTAGTATGAGGGTGCGGGGAGAGACCCAGTACTTC.

The CDR3 sequence: CSASPVKNEKLFF. The CDR3 nucleotides read TGCAGTGCTAGTCCAGTGAAGAATGAAAAACTGTTTTTT. The chain couples TRBV20-1 to TRBJ1-4; D unresolved. This CDR3 has 13 residues. The V gene's germline CDR1 is DFQATT and CDR2 SNEGSKA (reference sequence). V lost 3 bases to trimming and J lost 5 bases, with 10 bases between them.